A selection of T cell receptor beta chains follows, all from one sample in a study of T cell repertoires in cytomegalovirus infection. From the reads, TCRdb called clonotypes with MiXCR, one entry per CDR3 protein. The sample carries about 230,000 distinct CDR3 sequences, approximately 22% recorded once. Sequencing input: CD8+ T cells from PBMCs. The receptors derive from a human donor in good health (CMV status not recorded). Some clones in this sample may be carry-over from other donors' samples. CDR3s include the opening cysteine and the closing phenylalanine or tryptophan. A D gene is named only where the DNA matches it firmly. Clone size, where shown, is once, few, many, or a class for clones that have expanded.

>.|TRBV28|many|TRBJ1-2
TGTGCCAGCAGTTTGGTTAGCGGGTTCTATGGCTACACCTTC
CASSLVSGFYGYTF
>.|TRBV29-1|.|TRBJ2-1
TGCAGCGTTCTACAGGGTTCCTACAATGAGCAGTTCTTC
CSVLQGSYNEQFF
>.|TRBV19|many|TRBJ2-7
TGTGCCAGTAGTATCCGGGACTCCTACGAGCAGTACTTC
CASSIRDSYEQYF
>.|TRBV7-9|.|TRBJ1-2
TGTGCCAGCAGCCTCGTAGAGGACGCGAGGGGTGGCTACACCTTC
CASSLVEDARGGYTF
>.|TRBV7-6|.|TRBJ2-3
TGTGCCAGCAGCTTAGCCGGGATTACAGATACGCAGTATTTT
CASSLAGITDTQYF
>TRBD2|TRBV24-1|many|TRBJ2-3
TGTGCCACCAGTGATCGTCCTAGCGGGGTGGCAGATACGCAGTATTTT
CATSDRPSGVADTQYF
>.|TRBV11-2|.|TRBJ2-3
TGTGCCAGCAGCTTAGTCTATGGGCCAGATACGCAGTATTTT
CASSLVYGPDTQYF
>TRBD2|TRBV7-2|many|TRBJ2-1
TGTGCCAGCAGCTTACCCCCGACTAGCGGATACAATGAGCAGTTCTTC
CASSLPPTSGYNEQFF
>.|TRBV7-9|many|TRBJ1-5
TGTGCCAGCAGCTTCTTAGAGAATAATCAGCCCCAGCATTTT
CASSFLENNQPQHF
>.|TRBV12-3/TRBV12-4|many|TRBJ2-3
TGTGCCAGCAGTTTAGATACGCAGTATTTT
CASSLDTQYF
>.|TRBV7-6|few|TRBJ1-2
TGTGCCAGCACCGTCCGAGGGAGCGCTGACTATGGCTACACCTTC
CASTVRGSADYGYTF
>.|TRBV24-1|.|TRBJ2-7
TGTGCCACCAGTGACCCGGAGTCCTACGAGCAGTACTTC
CATSDPESYEQYF
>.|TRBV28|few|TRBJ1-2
TGTGCCAGCAAAGGGGGGGGCTATGGCTACACCTTC
CASKGGGYGYTF
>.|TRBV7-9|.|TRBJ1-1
TGTGCCAGCAGCTTAGCGCCAGGCGCTGAAGCTTTCTTT
CASSLAPGAEAFF
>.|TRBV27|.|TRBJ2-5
TGTGCCAGCAGTTTAGGGGCTGGTCTCTCGGAGACCCAGTACTTC
CASSLGAGLSETQYF
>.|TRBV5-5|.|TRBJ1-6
TGTGCCAGCAGCTTGGGGCGCGGGGGGGCTAGTTCACCCCTCCACTTT
CASSLGRGGASSPLHF
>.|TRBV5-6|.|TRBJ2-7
TGTGCCAGCAGCTTGCCCGGGTACGTGCAGTACTTC
CASSLPGYVQYF
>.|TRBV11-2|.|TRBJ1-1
TGTGCCAGCAGCTTGATGAGCCCTGAAGCTTTCTTT
CASSLMSPEAFF
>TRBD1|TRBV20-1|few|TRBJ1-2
TGCAGTGCTAGAGGCCAATTTGGAGGGGGCCCACCCGCTAACTATGGCTACACCTTC
CSARGQFGGGPPANYGYTF
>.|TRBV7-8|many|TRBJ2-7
TGTGCCAGCATGGCGGAGGACCTCTACGAGCAGTACTTC
CASMAEDLYEQYF
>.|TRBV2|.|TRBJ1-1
TGTGCCAGCATCGATGAATTCACGGCGTTGGGCACTGAAGCTTTCTTT
CASIDEFTALGTEAFF
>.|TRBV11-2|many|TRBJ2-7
TGTGCCAGCAGCGAGGGGATAGTACAGCAGTACTTC
CASSEGIVQQYF
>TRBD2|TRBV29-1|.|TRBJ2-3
TGCAGCGTTGAAGCCCCCCGCGGGGGATGGTCAGATACGCAGTATTTT
CSVEAPRGGWSDTQYF
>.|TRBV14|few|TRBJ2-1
TGTGCCAGCAGCCAACTCTACAATGAGCAGTTCTTC
CASSQLYNEQFF
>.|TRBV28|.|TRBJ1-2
TGTGCCAGCAGTCCAAGGGGGGTTTCATGGTATGGCTACACCTTC
CASSPRGVSWYGYTF
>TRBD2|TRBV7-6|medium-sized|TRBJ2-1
TGTGCCAGCAGCTCTTACGCGGCTAGCGGGGGTTACAATGAGCAGTTCTTC
CASSSYAASGGYNEQFF
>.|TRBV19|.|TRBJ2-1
TGTGCCAGTAGTATCAGCGGCCCCTACAATGAGCAGTTCTTC
CASSISGPYNEQFF
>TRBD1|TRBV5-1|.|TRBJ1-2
TGCGCCAGCAGCCACGGACAGGGGTTTGGCTACACCTTC
CASSHGQGFGYTF
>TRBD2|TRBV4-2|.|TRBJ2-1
TGTGCCAGCAGCCATCCTCTAGCGGGGGGGCGGAGCGATGAGCAGTTCTTC
CASSHPLAGGRSDEQFF
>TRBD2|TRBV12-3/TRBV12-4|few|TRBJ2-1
TGTGCCAGCAGTGAAACTAGCGGGGGTCAGTTCTTC
CASSETSGGQFF
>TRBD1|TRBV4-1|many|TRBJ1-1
TGCGCCAGCAGCCAAGATCCGATCAGCCGGACAGGGGGCGCGAACACTGAAGCTTTCTTT
CASSQDPISRTGGANTEAFF
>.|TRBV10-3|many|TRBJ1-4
TGTGCCATCAGTGGTCAAAGACAGTTGGAAAAACTGTTTTTT
CAISGQRQLEKLFF
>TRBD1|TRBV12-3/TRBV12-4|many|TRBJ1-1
TGTGCCAGCAGTTTGACAGGGGTGATTGAAGCTTTCTTT
CASSLTGVIEAFF
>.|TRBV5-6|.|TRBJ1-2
TGTGCCAGCAGCGAGACCTCCCGGGACTCTGGCTATGGCTACACCTTC
CASSETSRDSGYGYTF
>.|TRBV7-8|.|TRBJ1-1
TGTGCCAGCAGCCGCAGGCCCTTGGGGAACACTGAAGCTTTCTTT
CASSRRPLGNTEAFF
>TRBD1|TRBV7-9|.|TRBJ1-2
TGTGCCAGCAGCCCCAGGACAGGGGTGGGCTATGGCTACACCTTC
CASSPRTGVGYGYTF
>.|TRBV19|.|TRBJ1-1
TGTGCCAGTAGTCCTTTGACAGGTGGCACTGAAGCTTTCTTT
CASSPLTGGTEAFF
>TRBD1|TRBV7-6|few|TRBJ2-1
TGTGCCAGCAGCTTAGACGCAGGGGGCTACAATGAGCAGTTCTTC
CASSLDAGGYNEQFF
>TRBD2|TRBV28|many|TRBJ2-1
TGTGCCAGCAGTTTACTCCGACTAGCGGGGGAGTACAATGAGCAGTTCTTC
CASSLLRLAGEYNEQFF
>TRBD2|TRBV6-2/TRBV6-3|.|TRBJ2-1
TGTGCCAGCAGACCAACCCTAGGGACTACCTACAATGAGCAGTTCTTC
CASRPTLGTTYNEQFF
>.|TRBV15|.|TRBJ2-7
TGTGCCACCGCAGGGGGGGTCGCCTACGAGCAGTACTTC
CATAGGVAYEQYF
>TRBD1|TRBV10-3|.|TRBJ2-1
TGTGCCATCAGTGAGTCGGCGGCAGGGGGACAGAGACGGCAGTTCTTC
CAISESAAGGQRRQFF
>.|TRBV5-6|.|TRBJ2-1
TGTGCCAGCAGCTTGCCCGCGGGGATCTACATTGAGCAGTTCTTC
CASSLPAGIYIEQFF
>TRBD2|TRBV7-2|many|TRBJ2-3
TGTGCCTCGGGACTAGCGGGGGGGCCAGATACGCAGTATTTT
CASGLAGGPDTQYF
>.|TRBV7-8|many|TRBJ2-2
TGTGCCAGCAGCCCCCACGGGTCGAACACCGGGGAGCTGTTTTTT
CASSPHGSNTGELFF
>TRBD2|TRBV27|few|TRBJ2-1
TGTGCCAGCAGTCCGTCCAATGTAGCGGGGGGCCCTTACAATGAGCAGTTCTTC
CASSPSNVAGGPYNEQFF
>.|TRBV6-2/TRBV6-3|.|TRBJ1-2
TGTGCCAGCTTGGATAATAGAGCTAACTATGGCTACACCTTC
CASLDNRANYGYTF